Given below is one T cell receptor (beta chain) in context. Antigen specificity is unknown. Antigen-specific CD4+ T cells were expanded (with viral peptide pools) by the ViraFEST assay ahead of sequencing. Following culture for under 12 days, CD4+ T cells were isolated. Nucleocapsid antibodies stayed negative before and after vaccination, showing no earlier SARS-CoV-2 infection. Each culture well received around 2 million PBMC. These cells were then cultured in IMDM with about 10 IU/ml IL-2 and 7.5 to 10 ug/ml peptides. The source of the sample is a study of vaccination effects on CD4 cells after COVID-19. The CDR3 totals 15 residues. Germline CDR1 reads ENHRY; CDR2 reads SYGVKD. Trimming took 5 bases from V and 7 from J; bases not matched to a gene: 8. Sequencing was performed with immunoSEQ multiplex PCR; in TCRdb, only in-frame clones are kept and a portion is missing. Found here are more than 20,000 clones, around 70% of them singletons; the top ten hold 2.5% to 4%.

The sequence was collected from a human donor who received a COVID-19 vaccine. The starting material was CD4+ T cells from PBMCs cultured with SARS-CoV-2 spike peptides, obtained before COVID-19 vaccination. The genes are TRBV10-3 and TRBJ2-3; 11 bases align to TRBD2. The CDR3 bases are TGTGCCATCAGTCCGACTAGCGGGATTGGGAATACGCAGTATTTT. It encodes CAISPTSGIGNTQYF.